This TCR beta chain stems from a study of monozygotic twins with inflammatory bowel disease. Germline V gene data show CDR1 as MNHNY and CDR2 as SVGAGI (reference sequence). CDR3 length: 13 residues. One entry per CDR3 protein, without DNA, is what TCRdb gives after re-calling the 5' RACE reads. The sample has approximately 400,000 distinct CDR3 sequences; the top ten hold less than 2.5%. Whole blood supplied total RNA, and T cells were not sorted. The chain is built from TRBV6-6 and TRBJ1-5; no DNA is available, so the TRBD1 call from TCRdb remains unchecked. The receptor's source is a human donor with ulcerative colitis or Crohn's disease, or a healthy co-twin of an affected twin (not recorded which). The sample comprised blood. CDR3 residues: CASSQGFGQPQHF.